Below are 10 T cell receptor beta chains sequenced from a single sample in a study of T cell responses to AZD1222 COVID-19 vaccine. This table comes from immunoSEQ multiplex PCR, and its TCRdb copy is limited to in-frame clones, with some not included. The table has about 180,000 clones, approximately 94% seen once. The source was peripheral blood, collected 28 days after the second AZD1222 dose. These receptors were collected from an adult who received the AZD1222 COVID-19 vaccine.

This chain connects TRBV28 to TRBJ1-3, with a possible D match to TRBD1 (5 bases). V lost 7 bases to trimming and J lost 2 bases, with 18 bases between them. The CDR3 has 16 residues. Germline CDR1 is MDHEN and CDR2 is SYDVKM. CDR3: CASTISGNFPGNTIYF. The CDR3 bases are TGTGCCAGCACCATATCAGGGAATTTCCCTGGAAACACCATATATTTT.

The CDR3 protein is CASSPPGQGHGTQYF. CDR3 nucleotides: TGTGCCAGCAGCCCCCCGGGACAGGGTCACGGTACGCAGTATTTT. The chain recombines TRBV5-6 with TRBJ2-3; 9 positions match TRBD1. The ends lost 4 bases at V and 8 bases at J; junction bases unmatched: 11. This CDR3 comprises 15 residues. CDR1 is SGHDT and CDR2 is YYEEEE in the germline V gene.

The chain carries TRBV2 and TRBJ1-4, with D possibly TRBD1 on 5 matching bases. Germline values: CDR1 SNHLY, CDR2 FYNNEI. The CDR3 contains 13 residues. V lost 6 bases to trimming and J lost 0 bases, with 5 bases between them. The CDR3 nucleotides read TGTGCCAGCAGGGGGGCAACTAATGAAAAACTGTTTTTT. Protein sequence: CASRGATNEKLFF.

This chain uses TRBV21-1 with TRBJ1-1; the table's D call, TRBD1, has no DNA check behind it. TRBV21-1 is marked as a pseudogene. This CDR3 comprises 15 residues. CDR3 residues: CASRGTGPLNTEAFF. CDR3 DNA sequence: TGTGCCAGCAGGGGGACAGGGCCCTTGAACACTGAAGCTTTCTTT.

The J gene is TRBJ2-6, the V gene TRBV30; possibly TRBD1 or TRBD2 for D (5 bases each). CDR3 length equals 17 residues. The germline V gene encodes CDR1 GTSNPN and CDR2 SVGIG (reference sequence). V was clipped by 4 bases and J by 2 bases, with 18 bases between them. The CDR3 reads CAWTDTPGLTGANVLTF. The CDR3 nucleotides are TGTGCCTGGACCGATACCCCGGGGCTTACTGGGGCCAACGTCCTGACTTTC.

CDR3 in amino acids: CASSSGGSTDTQYF. The CDR3 bases are TGTGCCAGCAGCAGCGGGGGAAGCACAGATACGCAGTATTTT. The chain combines TRBV7-9 with TRBJ2-3; 8 bases are a match to TRBD2. With 5 bases clipped from V and 0 bases from J, the junction kept 1 base outside the gene matches. Germline lookup yields CDR1 SEHNR and CDR2 FQNEAQ (reference sequence). This CDR3 has 14 residues.

The chain has TRBV11-3 and TRBJ2-5; D is perhaps TRBD2 (5 bases). The CDR3 covers 12 residues. Trimming shortened V by 4 bases and J by 7 bases, and 10 bases separated the two germline ends. CDR1 and CDR2 (germline): SGHNT, YENEEA. CDR3 DNA: TGTGCCAGCAGCTCCCTAGCTATGACCCAGTACTTC. Its translation is CASSSLAMTQYF.

The gene calls are TRBV16 and TRBJ2-2; D remains unclear. The CDR3 is 13 residues long. The germline gives CDR1 KGHSY, CDR2 FQNENV. The ends were cut back, 2 bases at V and 7 bases at J, with 8 bases in the middle. CDR3 bases: TGTGCCAGCAGCCAAATCGAGATCGGGGAGCTGTTTTTT. Protein sequence: CASSQIEIGELFF. Full variable domain (rest looked up from reference TRBV16 and TRBJ2-2): GEEVAQTPKHLVRGEGQKAKLYCAPIKGHSYVFWYQQVLKNEFKFLISFQNENVFDETGMPKERFSAKCLPNSPCSLEIQATKLEDSAVYFCASSQIEIGELFFGEGSRLTVL.

The chain couples TRBV19 to TRBJ1-1, with D possibly matching TRBD1 (5 bases). V was trimmed by 9 bases and J by 0 bases, leaving 8 bases between them. This CDR3 comprises 12 residues. Germline CDR1 LNHDA, CDR2 SQIVND (reference sequence). The CDR3 reads CASGAMNTEAFF. The CDR3 DNA reads TGTGCCAGCGGGGCAATGAACACTGAAGCTTTCTTT.

The chain uses TRBV30 and TRBJ2-5; TRBD1 is a possible D gene (5 bases). This CDR3 spans 15 amino acids. The V and J ends lost 2 bases and 5 bases respectively, with 18 bases between them. Germline CDR1 reads GTSNPN; CDR2 reads SVGIG (reference sequence). CDR3 sequence (DNA): TGTGCCTGGAGTACCGGGCTAGGGGCAGGGGAGACCCAGTACTTC. Its translation: CAWSTGLGAGETQYF.